A single sample gave rise to the 10 T cell receptor beta chains below, sequenced in a study of CD8+CD57+ T cells in acquired aplastic anemia. Researchers used genomic DNA as the template to profile TCR beta VDJ and CDR3. TCRdb fed the reads into MiXCR, producing one record per CDR3 protein. This sample yields about 180,000 distinct CDR3 sequences, of which about 60% are seen a single time; roughly 43% belongs to the top ten. Patients picked for sequencing had shown CD8+CD57+ cell expansion detected by flow cytometry. Sequenced sample: sorted CD4+, CD8+, or CD8+CD57+ T cells (not recorded which) from PBMCs. The receptor source for this set is a human donor with aplastic anemia.

The chain has TRBV20-1 and TRBJ2-2; 10 positions agree with TRBD1. Trimming took 0 bases from V and 3 from J; bases not matched to a gene: 4. Germline values: CDR1 DFQATT, CDR2 SNEGSKA (reference sequence). The CDR3 consists of 16 residues. The CDR3 nucleotides read TGCAGTGCTAGAGATCCCGGGACAGGGGACACCGGGGAGCTGTTTTTT. Translated, it gives CSARDPGTGDTGELFF.

The V and J genes are TRBV9 and TRBJ1-1; 9 nucleotides match TRBD1. Trimming cost V 3 bases and J 1 base; bases outside gene matches: 1. CDR3 length: 14 residues. CDR1 SGDLS and CDR2 YYNGEE come from the germline V gene. The CDR3: CASSGGQGNTEAFF. CDR3 sequence (DNA): TGTGCCAGCAGCGGGGGACAGGGGAACACTGAAGCTTTCTTT.

The chain carries TRBV7-3 and TRBJ1-2, with no clear D. This CDR3 contains 12 residues. In germline, CDR1 is SGHTA, CDR2 FQGTGA. The germline V and J ends were trimmed by 3 bases and 8 bases, with 10 bases remaining between them. In DNA, the CDR3 is TGTGCCAGCAGCTTGTGGGGTGGGGGCTACACCTTC. Its translation is CASSLWGGGYTF. Full variable domain (remainder filled in from reference TRBV7-3 and TRBJ1-2): GAGVSQTPSNKVTEKGKYVELRCDPISGHTALYWYRQSLGQGPEFLIYFQGTGAADDSGLPNDRFFAVRPEGSVSTLKIQRTERGDSAVYLCASSLWGGGYTFGSGTRLTVV.

The chain combines TRBV29-1 with TRBJ2-7; 8 bases are a match to TRBD1. CDR1 SQVTM and CDR2 ANQGSEA come from the germline V gene. V lost 8 bases to trimming and J lost 7 bases; unmatched junction nucleotides: 7. The CDR3 loop spans 11 amino acids. The CDR3 DNA reads TGCAGCCTGGACAGGGTTTCGGAGCAGTACTTC. Its translation is CSLDRVSEQYF.

The chain joins TRBV20-1 to TRBJ1-6; no reliable D call. CDR3 length: 15 residues. V shed 6 bases and J shed 0 bases, with 12 bases lying between them. Germline CDR1 and CDR2: DFQATT and SNEGSKA (reference sequence). The CDR3 coding sequence is TGCAGTGCCAAACCCGGGAGCTCCTATAATTCACCCCTCCACTTT. Residues: CSAKPGSSYNSPLHF.

This clonotype has a single count. The rearrangement uses TRBV10-3 and TRBJ2-5, with TRBD2 identical over 9 bases. Trimming removed 4 bases from V and 2 bases from J; junction bases left unmatched: 5. The CDR3 has 15 amino acids. Looked up from germline, CDR1 is ENHRY and CDR2 is SYGVKD. DNA of the CDR3: TGTGCCATCAGTGGCGGGACTAGCCGACAAGAGACCCAGTACTTC. This sequence encodes CAISGGTSRQETQYF.

This chain connects TRBV14 to TRBJ2-2; D uncertain. V was pared by 0 bases and J by 10 bases, with 6 bases between. The CDR3 runs 12 residues. The germline V gene encodes CDR1 SGHDN and CDR2 FVKESK. The CDR3 coding sequence is TGTGCCAGCAGCCAAGACAGCGCGGAGCTGTTTTTT. Amino acids: CASSQDSAELFF.

Notes on this clonotype: One end of the junction is discordant with germline, which a read error may explain. This chain joins TRBV7-2 and TRBJ2-2; D unresolved. The germline V gene has CDR1 SGHTA and CDR2 FQGNSA. This CDR3 has 14 amino acids. DNA for the CDR3: TGCGCCAGCAGCCAACCTTCTGGGGCCGGGGAGCTGTTTTTT. Its translation is CASSQPSGAGELFF.

The sample holds many counts of this clonotype. This chain uses TRBV28 with TRBJ2-7; D is possibly TRBD1 or TRBD2 (5 bases each). The CDR3 runs to 15 residues. CDR1 and CDR2 (germline): MDHEN, SYDVKM. V gave up 5 bases and J gave up 3 bases, with 17 bases separating them. The chain's CDR3 is CASSLSRDPLYEQYF. Written as DNA, the CDR3 is TGTGCCAGCAGTCTCTCCCGGGACCCCCTCTACGAGCAGTACTTC.

As concerns this clonotype: A much larger clone sits a single nucleotide away, making a read error possible. The chain carries TRBV4-2 and TRBJ2-3; 11 bases line up with TRBD2. Germline-derived CDR1 and CDR2 are LGHNA and YNFKEQ. This CDR3 has 16 residues. With 0 bases clipped from V and 5 bases from J, the junction kept 4 bases outside the gene matches. CDR3 bases: TGTGCCAGCAGCCAAGAAGGACTAGCGGGCATAGATACGCAGTATTTT. Translated: CASSQEGLAGIDTQYF.